This T cell receptor (beta chain) emerged from a study of blood T cell repertoires in COVID-19. Study-level background: Samples taken during acute and convalescent COVID-19 were collected in the United States, Italy and Spain. PBMCs, B-cell-depleted T cells, or T cells were the source of the cDNA or gDNA that made up the material.

The CDR3 runs to 16 residues. Germline V gene data show CDR1 as SEHNR and CDR2 as FQNEAQ (reference sequence). V lost 4 bases to trimming and J lost 3 bases; unmatched junction nucleotides: 8. Per the study methods: It was from reference gene primer amplification that nucleated cell counts were estimated. Profiled with immunoSEQ multiplex PCR; TCRdb holds only in-frame clones, not every one. V, J and clone size were drawn from that table, and D and trimming were deduced from the DNA. The sample gives approximately 250,000 clones, about 91% of which show up once; approximately 1.2% is in the top ten. Sample: PBMCs or T cells enriched from blood (not recorded which). The J gene is TRBJ2-7, the V gene TRBV7-9; 11 bases align to TRBD2. The origin of this receptor is a woman in her thirties or forties with acute COVID-19. The CDR3 DNA is TGTGCCAGCAGCTCCCAGGGGACTAGCGGAAGCTACGAGCAGTACTTC. This sequence encodes CASSSQGTSGSYEQYF.